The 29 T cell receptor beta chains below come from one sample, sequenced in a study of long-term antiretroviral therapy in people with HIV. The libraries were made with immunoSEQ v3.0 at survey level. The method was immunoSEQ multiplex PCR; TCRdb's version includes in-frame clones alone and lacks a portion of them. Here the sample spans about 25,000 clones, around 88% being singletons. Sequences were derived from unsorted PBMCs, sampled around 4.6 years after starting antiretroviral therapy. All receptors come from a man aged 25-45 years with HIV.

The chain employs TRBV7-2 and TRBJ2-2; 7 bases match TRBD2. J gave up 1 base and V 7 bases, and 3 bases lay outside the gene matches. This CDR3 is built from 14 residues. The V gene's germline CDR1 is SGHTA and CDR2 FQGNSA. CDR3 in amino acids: CASNGGGNTGELFF. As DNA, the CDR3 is TGTGCCAGCAATGGCGGGGGGAACACCGGGGAGCTGTTTTTT.

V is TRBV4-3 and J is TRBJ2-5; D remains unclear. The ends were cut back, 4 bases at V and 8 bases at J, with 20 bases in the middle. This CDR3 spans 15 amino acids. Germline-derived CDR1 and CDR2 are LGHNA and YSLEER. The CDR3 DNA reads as TGCGCCAGCAGCCGTCTAGTTTCATCTTTGGAAACCCAGTACTTC. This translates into CASSRLVSSLETQYF.

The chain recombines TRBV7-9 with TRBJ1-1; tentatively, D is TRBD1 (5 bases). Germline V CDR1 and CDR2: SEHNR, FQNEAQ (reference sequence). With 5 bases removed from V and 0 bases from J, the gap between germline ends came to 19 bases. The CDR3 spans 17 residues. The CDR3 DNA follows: TGTGCCAGCAGCGCGCCCGATCCGGGGCGGATGAACACTGAAGCTTTCTTT. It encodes CASSAPDPGRMNTEAFF.

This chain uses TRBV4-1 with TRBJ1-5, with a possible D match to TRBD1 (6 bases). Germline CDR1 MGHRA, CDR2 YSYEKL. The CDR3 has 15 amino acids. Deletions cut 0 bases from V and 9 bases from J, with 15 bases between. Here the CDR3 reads CASSQDPGGGRPQHF. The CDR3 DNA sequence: TGCGCCAGCAGCCAAGATCCTGGAGGGGGAAGGCCCCAGCATTTT.

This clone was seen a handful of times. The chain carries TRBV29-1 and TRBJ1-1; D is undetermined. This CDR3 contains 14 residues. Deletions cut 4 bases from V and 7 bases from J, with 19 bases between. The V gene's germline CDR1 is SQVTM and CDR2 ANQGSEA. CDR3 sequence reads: CSVVGLARLGEAFF. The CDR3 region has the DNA TGCAGCGTTGTCGGGTTAGCCAGGTTGGGTGAAGCTTTCTTT.

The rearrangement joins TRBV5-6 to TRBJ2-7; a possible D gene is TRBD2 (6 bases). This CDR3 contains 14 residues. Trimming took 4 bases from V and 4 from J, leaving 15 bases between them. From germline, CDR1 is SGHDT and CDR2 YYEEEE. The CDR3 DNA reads TGTGCCAGCAGCGGTGTTGGGGGGAGGTACGAGCAGTACTTC. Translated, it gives CASSGVGGRYEQYF. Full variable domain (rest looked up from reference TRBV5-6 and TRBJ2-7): DAGVTQSPTHLIKTRGQQVTLRCSPKSGHDTVSWYQQALGQGPQFIFQYYEEEERQRGNFPDRFSGHQFPNYSSELNVNALLLGDSALYLCASSGVGGRYEQYFGPGTRLTVT.

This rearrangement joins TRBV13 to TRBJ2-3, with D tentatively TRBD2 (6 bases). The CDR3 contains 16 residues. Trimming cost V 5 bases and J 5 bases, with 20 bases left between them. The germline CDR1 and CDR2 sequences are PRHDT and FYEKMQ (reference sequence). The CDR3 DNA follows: TGTGCCAGCAGCCCAGACGGGGGTAGGATCATAGATACGCAGTATTTT. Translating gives CASSPDGGRIIDTQYF.

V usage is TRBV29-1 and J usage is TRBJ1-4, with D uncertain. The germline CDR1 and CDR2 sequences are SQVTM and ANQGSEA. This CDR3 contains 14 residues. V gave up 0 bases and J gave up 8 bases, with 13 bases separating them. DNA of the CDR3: TGCAGCGTTGAAGATCCCTTGTGGGAGGAAAAACTGTTTTTT. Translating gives CSVEDPLWEEKLFF.

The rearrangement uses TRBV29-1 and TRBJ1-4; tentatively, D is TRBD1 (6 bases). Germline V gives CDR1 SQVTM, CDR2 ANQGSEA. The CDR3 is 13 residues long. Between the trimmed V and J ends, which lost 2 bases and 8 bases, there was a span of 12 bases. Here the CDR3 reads CSVEMEGEEKLFF. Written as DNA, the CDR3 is TGCAGCGTTGAAATGGAGGGGGAAGAAAAACTGTTTTTT. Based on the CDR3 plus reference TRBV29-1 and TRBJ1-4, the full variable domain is SAVISQKPSRDICQRGTSLTIQCQVDSQVTMMFWYRQQPGQSLTLIATANQGSEATYESGFVIDKFPISRPNLTFSTLTVSNMSPEDSSIYLCSVEMEGEEKLFFGSGTQLSVL.

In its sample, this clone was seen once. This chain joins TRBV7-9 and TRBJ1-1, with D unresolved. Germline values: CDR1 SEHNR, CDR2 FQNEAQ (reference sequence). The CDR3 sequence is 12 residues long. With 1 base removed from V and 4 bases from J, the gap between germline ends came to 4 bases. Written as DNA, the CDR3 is TGTGCCAGCAGCTTAGGGAGCACTGAAGCTTTCTTT. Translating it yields CASSLGSTEAFF.

CDR3 loop: CASQEDSTKAFF. CDR3 bases: TGTGCCAGCCAGGAGGACAGTACCAAAGCTTTCTTT. The rearrangement uses TRBV2 and TRBJ1-1; possibly TRBD1 for D (6 bases). Germline V CDR1 and CDR2: SNHLY, FYNNEI. V was clipped by 8 bases and J by 9 bases, with 16 bases between them. The CDR3 has 12 residues.

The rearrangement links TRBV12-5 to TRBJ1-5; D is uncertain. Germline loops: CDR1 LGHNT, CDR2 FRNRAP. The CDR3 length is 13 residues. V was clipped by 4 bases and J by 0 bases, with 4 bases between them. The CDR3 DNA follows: TGTGCTAGTGGTTCACGTAGCAATCAGCCCCAGCATTTT. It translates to CASGSRSNQPQHF.

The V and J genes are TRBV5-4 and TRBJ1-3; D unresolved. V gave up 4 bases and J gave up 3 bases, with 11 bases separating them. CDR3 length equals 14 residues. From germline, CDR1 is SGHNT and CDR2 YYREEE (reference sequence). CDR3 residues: CASSPSDGGNTIYF. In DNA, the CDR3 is TGTGCCAGCAGCCCCTCGGACGGTGGAAACACCATATATTTT.

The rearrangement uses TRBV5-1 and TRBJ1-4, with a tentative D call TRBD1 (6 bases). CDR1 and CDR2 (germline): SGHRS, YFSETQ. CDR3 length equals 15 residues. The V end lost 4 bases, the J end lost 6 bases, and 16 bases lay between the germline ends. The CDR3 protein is CASSPDGGGYEKLFF. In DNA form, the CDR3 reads TGCGCCAGCAGCCCCGACGGGGGGGGCTATGAAAAACTGTTTTTT.

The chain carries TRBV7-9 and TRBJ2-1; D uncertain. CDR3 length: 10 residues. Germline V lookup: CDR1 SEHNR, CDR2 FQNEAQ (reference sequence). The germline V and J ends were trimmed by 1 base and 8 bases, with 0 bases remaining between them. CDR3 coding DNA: TGTGCCAGCAGCTTAGATGAGCAGTTCTTC. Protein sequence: CASSLDEQFF. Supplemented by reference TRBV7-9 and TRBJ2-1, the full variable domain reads DTGVSQNPRHKITKRGQNVTFRCDPISEHNRLYWYRQTLGQGPEFLTYFQNEAQLEKSRLLSDRFSAERPKGSFSTLEIQRTEQGDSAMYLCASSLDEQFFGPGTRLTVL.

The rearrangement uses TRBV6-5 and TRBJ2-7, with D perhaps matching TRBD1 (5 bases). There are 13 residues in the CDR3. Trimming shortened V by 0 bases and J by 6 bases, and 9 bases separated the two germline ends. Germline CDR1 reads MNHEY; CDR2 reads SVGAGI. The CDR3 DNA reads TGTGCCAGCAGTTACTCTTGGGGCGGCGAGCAGTACTTC. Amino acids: CASSYSWGGEQYF.

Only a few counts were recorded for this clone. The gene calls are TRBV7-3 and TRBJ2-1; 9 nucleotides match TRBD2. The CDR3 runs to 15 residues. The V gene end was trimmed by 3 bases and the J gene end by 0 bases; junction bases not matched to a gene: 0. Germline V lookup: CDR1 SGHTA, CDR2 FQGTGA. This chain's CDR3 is CASSFSGSSYNEQFF. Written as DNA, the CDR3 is TGTGCCAGCAGCTTTAGCGGGAGCTCCTACAATGAGCAGTTCTTC. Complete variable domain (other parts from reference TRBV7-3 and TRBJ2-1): GAGVSQTPSNKVTEKGKYVELRCDPISGHTALYWYRQSLGQGPEFLIYFQGTGAADDSGLPNDRFFAVRPEGSVSTLKIQRTERGDSAVYLCASSFSGSSYNEQFFGPGTRLTVL.

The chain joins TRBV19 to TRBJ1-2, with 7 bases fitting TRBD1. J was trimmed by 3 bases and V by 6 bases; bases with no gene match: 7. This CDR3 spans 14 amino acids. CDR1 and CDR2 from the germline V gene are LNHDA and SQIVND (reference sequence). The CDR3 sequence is CASSPRDRDYGYTF. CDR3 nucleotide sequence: TGTGCCAGTAGCCCCCGAGACAGGGACTATGGCTACACCTTC. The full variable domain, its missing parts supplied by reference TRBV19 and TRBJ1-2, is DGGITQSPKYLFRKEGQNVTLSCEQNLNHDAMYWYRQDPGQGLRLIYYSQIVNDFQKGDIAEGYSVSREKKESFPLTVTSAQKNPTAFYLCASSPRDRDYGYTFGSGTRLTVV.

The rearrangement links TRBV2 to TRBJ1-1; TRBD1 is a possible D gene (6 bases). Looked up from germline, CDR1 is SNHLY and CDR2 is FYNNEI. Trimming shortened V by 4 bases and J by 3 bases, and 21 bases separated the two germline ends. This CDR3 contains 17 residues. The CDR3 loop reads CASSGGAGERADTEAFF. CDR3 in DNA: TGTGCCAGCAGTGGGGGGGCAGGGGAAAGAGCGGACACTGAAGCTTTCTTT.

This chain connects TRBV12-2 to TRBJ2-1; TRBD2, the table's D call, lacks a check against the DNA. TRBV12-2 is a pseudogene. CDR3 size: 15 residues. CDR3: CASRSTAPERNEQFF. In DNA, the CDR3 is TGTGCAAGTCGCTCGACTGCCCCTGAGCGGAATGAGCAGTTCTTC.

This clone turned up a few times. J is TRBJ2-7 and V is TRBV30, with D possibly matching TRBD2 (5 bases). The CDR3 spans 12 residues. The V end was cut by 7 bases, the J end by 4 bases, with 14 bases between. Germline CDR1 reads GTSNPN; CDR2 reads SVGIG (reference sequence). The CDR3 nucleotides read TGTGCCTCGAACCAAGGAGGATACGAGCAGTACTTC. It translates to CASNQGGYEQYF.

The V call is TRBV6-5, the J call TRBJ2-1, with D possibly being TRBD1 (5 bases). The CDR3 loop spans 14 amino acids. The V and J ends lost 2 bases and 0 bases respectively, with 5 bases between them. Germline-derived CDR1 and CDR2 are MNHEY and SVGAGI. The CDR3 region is CASSYGASYNEQFF. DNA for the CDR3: TGTGCCAGCAGTTACGGGGCCTCCTACAATGAGCAGTTCTTC.

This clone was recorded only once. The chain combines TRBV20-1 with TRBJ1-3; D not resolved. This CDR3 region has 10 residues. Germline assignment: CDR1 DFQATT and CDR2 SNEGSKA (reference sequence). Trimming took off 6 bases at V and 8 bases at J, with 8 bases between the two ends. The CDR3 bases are TGCAGTGCCGCCCTGGACACCATATATTTT. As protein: CSAALDTIYF.

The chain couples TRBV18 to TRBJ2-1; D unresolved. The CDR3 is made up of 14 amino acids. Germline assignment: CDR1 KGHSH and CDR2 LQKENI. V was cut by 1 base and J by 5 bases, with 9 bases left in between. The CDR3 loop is CASSPLAQDNEQFF. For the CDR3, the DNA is TGTGCCAGCTCACCACTGGCCCAGGACAATGAGCAGTTCTTC. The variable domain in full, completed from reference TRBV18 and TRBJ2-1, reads NAGVMQNPRHLVRRRGQEARLRCSPMKGHSHVYWYRQLPEEGLKFMVYLQKENIIDESGMPKERFSAEFPKEGPSILRIQQVVRGDSAAYFCASSPLAQDNEQFFGPGTRLTVL.

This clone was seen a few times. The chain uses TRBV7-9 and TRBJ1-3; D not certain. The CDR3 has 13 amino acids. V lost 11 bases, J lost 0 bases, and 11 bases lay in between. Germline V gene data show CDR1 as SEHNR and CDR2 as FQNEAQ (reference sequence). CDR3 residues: CAPVVPSGNTIYF. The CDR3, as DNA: TGTGCCCCCGTGGTCCCCTCTGGAAACACCATATATTTT. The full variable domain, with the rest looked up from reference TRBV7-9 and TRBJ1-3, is DTGVSQNPRHKITKRGQNVTFRCDPISEHNRLYWYRQTLGQGPEFLTYFQNEAQLEKSRLLSDRFSAERPKGSFSTLEIQRTEQGDSAMYLCAPVVPSGNTIYFGEGSWLTVV.

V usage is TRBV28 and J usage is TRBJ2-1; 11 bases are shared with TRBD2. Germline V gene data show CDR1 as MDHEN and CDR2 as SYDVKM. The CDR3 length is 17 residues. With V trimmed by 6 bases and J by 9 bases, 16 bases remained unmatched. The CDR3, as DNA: TGTGCCAGCAGCCCCTTTTCCCTTAGCGGGGGGGACGGTGAGCAGTTCTTC. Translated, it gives CASSPFSLSGGDGEQFF.

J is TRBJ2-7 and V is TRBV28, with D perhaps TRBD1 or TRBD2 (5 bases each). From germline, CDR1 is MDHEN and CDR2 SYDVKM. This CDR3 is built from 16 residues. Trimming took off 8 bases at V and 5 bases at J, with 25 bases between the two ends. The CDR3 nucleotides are TGTGCCAGCTCTCCCATGGGGGACCCCTCGGAAGACGAGCAGTACTTC. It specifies CASSPMGDPSEDEQYF.

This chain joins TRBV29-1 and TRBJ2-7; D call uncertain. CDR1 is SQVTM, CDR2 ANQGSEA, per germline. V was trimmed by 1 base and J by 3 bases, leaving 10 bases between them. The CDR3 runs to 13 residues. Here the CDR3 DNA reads TGCAGCGTTGAAGGCGGCCATAACTACGAGCAGTACTTC. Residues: CSVEGGHNYEQYF.

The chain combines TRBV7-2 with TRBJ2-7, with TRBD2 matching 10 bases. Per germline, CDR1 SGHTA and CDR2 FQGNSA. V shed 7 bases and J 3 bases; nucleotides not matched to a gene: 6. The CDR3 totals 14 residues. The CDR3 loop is CASNTGLASYEQYF. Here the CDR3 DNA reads TGTGCCAGCAACACGGGACTAGCGAGCTACGAGCAGTACTTC.